This TCR beta chain came from a study of blood T cell repertoires in COVID-19. Study background: PBMCs, B-cell-depleted T cells, or T cells provided the cDNA or gDNA that made up the material.

Original handling: Estimates of nucleated cell counts were drawn from the amplification of reference gene primers. Libraries were prepared by immunoSEQ multiplex PCR; TCRdb keeps only in-frame clonotypes and omits some of them. V and J calls and clone size are as listed in that table; D and trimming were resolved from the DNA. This table holds around 250,000 clones, about nine tenths found once. The CDR3 runs 13 residues. With 4 bases removed from V and 4 bases from J, the gap between germline ends came to 13 bases. The V gene's germline CDR1 is SQVTM and CDR2 ANQGSEA. Enrollees, about 18 to 89 years old, lived in about two dozen US areas. Clinical history as reported by participants underpinned cohort assignment.

V usage is TRBV29-1 and J usage is TRBJ1-1, with a possible D match to TRBD1 (5 bases). The sequence was obtained from a man between 18 and 35 years old who had recovered from COVID-19. The sequenced sample consisted of PBMCs or T cells enriched from blood (not recorded which). CDR3 nucleotides: TGCAGCGTTGCTCAGGGAACAGTCACTGAAGCTTTCTTT. Residues: CSVAQGTVTEAFF. Supplemented by reference TRBV29-1 and TRBJ1-1, the full variable domain reads SAVISQKPSRDICQRGTSLTIQCQVDSQVTMMFWYRQQPGQSLTLIATANQGSEATYESGFVIDKFPISRPNLTFSTLTVSNMSPEDSSIYLCSVAQGTVTEAFFGQGTRLTVV.